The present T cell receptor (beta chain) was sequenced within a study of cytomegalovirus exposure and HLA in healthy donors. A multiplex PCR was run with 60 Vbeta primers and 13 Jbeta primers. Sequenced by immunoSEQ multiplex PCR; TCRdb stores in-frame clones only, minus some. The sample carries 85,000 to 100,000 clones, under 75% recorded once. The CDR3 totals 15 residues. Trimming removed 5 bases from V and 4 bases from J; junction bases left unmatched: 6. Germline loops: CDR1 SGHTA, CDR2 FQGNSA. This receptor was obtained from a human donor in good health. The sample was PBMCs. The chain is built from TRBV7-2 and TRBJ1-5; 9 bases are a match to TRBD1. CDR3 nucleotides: TGTGCCAGCAGCGGGACAGGGTTTGAAAATCAGCCCCAGCATTTT. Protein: CASSGTGFENQPQHF.